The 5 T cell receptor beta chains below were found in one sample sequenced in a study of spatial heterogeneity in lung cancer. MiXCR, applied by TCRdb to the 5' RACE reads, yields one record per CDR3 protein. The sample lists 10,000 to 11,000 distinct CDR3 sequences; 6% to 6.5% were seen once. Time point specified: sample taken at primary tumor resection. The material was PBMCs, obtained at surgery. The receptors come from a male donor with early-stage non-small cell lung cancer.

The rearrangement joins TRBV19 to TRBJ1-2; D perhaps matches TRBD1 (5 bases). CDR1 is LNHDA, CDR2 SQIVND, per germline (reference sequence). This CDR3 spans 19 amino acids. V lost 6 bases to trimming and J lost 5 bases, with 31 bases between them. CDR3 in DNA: TGTGCCAGTAGAACAATAGAAGAGAGGGGTCCCTCAACAACTTATGGCTACACCTTC. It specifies CASRTIEERGPSTTYGYTF.

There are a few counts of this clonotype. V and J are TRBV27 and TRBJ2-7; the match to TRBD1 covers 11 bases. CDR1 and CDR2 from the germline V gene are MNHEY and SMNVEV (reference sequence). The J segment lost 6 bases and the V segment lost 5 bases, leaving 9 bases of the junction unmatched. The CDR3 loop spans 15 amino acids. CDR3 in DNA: TGTGCCAGCAGTGCCGGGACAGGGGGAAACACCGAGCAGTACTTC. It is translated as CASSAGTGGNTEQYF.

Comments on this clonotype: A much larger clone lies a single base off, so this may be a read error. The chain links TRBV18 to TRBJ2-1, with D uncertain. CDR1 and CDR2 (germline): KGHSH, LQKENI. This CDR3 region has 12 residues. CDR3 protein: CANSPDYNEQFF. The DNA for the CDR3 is TGTGCCAACTCACCCGATTACAATGAGCAGTTCTTC.

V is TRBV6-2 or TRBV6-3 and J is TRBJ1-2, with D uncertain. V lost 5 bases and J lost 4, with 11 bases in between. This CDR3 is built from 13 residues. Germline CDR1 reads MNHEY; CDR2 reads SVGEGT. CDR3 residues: CASSRSGSYGYTF. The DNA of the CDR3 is TGTGCCAGCAGTCGTTCTGGTAGCTATGGCTACACCTTC.

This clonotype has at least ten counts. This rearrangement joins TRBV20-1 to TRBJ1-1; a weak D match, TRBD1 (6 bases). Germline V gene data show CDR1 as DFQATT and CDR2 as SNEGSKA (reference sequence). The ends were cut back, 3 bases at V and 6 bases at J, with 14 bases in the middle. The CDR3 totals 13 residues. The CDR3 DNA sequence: TGCAGTGCTAGGATAACAGGGAAGGCTGAAGCTTTCTTT. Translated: CSARITGKAEAFF.